Below are 9 T cell receptor beta chains sequenced from a single sample in a study of Graves' ophthalmopathy and Graves' hyperthyroidism. RNA served as the template for amplifying TCR beta CDR3 regions. After a first-round RT-PCR with HTBI primers, a second-round multiplex PCR was run. TCRdb fed the multiplex PCR reads into MiXCR, producing one record per CDR3 protein. The table shows about 400,000 distinct CDR3 sequences, with approximately 15% occurring only once. Sample: peripheral blood. The receptor set was obtained from a woman younger than 30 with stable Graves' hyperthyroidism.

This clonotype was seen repeatedly, ten times or more. J is TRBJ1-1 and V is TRBV13; weak D call: TRBD1 (6 bases). Germline V gives CDR1 PRHDT, CDR2 FYEKMQ (reference sequence). The CDR3 spans 15 residues. V was cut by 5 bases and J by 5 bases, with 18 bases left in between. The CDR3 nucleotides read TGTGCCAGCAGCCCTAGGGGGAGGGGTCGAACTGAAGCTTTCTTT. Encoded protein: CASSPRGRGRTEAFF.

This clonotype was counted only a few times. This may stem from a read error, because a much larger clone lies one nucleotide away. This chain uses TRBV7-8 with TRBJ2-7, with D perhaps being TRBD1 or TRBD2 (5 bases each). The CDR3 is made up of 16 amino acids. In germline, CDR1 is SGHVS, CDR2 FQNEAQ. This CDR3 reads CASSLGGRRNSCEQYF. DNA of the CDR3: TGTGCCAGCAGCTTAGGGGGGAGACGGAACTCCTGCGAGCAGTACTTC. Supplemented by reference TRBV7-8 and TRBJ2-7, the full variable domain reads GAGVSQSPRYKVAKRGQDVALRCDPISGHVSLFWYQQALGQGPEFLTYFQNEAQLDKSGLPSDRFFAERPEGSVSTLKIQRTQQEDSAVYLCASSLGGRRNSCEQYFGPGTRLTVT.

This clonotype was seen at least ten times. The rearrangement joins TRBV20-1 to TRBJ1-1, with D unresolved. CDR1 DFQATT and CDR2 SNEGSKA come from the germline V gene (reference sequence). The CDR3 has 14 residues. CDR3 loop: CLLHTGILGTEAFF. The CDR3 nucleotides read TGCCTCCTTCATACCGGGATCTTAGGGACTGAAGCTTTCTTT.

The rearrangement links TRBV2 to TRBJ2-1; 10 positions agree with TRBD2. CDR1 SNHLY and CDR2 FYNNEI come from the germline V gene. V lost 7 bases to trimming and J lost 3 bases; unmatched junction nucleotides: 6. This CDR3 comprises 15 residues. CDR3 sequence reads: CASNPTSGFYNEQFF. The CDR3 region has the DNA TGTGCCAGCAACCCGACTAGCGGGTTCTACAATGAGCAGTTCTTC. The full variable domain, its missing parts supplied by reference TRBV2 and TRBJ2-1, is EPEVTQTPSHQVTQMGQEVILRCVPISNHLYFYWYRQILGQKVEFLVSFYNNEISEKSEIFDDQFSVERPDGSNFTLKIRSTKLEDSAMYFCASNPTSGFYNEQFFGPGTRLTVL.

The V and J genes are TRBV28 and TRBJ2-4; no definite D call. Looked up from germline, CDR1 is MDHEN and CDR2 is SYDVKM. This CDR3 has 16 amino acids. Trimming shortened V by 4 bases and J by 1 base, and 14 bases separated the two germline ends. CDR3: CASSWGPTLAKNIQYF. CDR3 sequence (DNA): TGTGCCAGCAGTTGGGGTCCCACGCTTGCCAAAAACATTCAGTACTTC.

This clonotype came up many times. The CDR3 protein is CASGWGRRYQETQYF. CDR3 in DNA: TGTGCTAGTGGTTGGGGACGTAGGTACCAAGAGACCCAGTACTTC. This sequence joins TRBV12-5 and TRBJ2-5; D tentatively fits TRBD1 or TRBD2 (5 bases each). The CDR3 totals 15 residues. V lost 4 bases and J lost 0, with 12 bases in between. Germline V gene data show CDR1 as LGHNT and CDR2 as FRNRAP.

At least ten counts were recorded for this clonotype. This sequence joins TRBV12-3 or TRBV12-4 and TRBJ1-6; D might be TRBD1 (6 bases). The germline V and J ends were trimmed by 4 bases and 9 bases, with 16 bases remaining between them. The CDR3 sequence is 15 residues long. The CDR3 loop is CASSSQGFRISPLHF. CDR3 nucleotides: TGTGCCAGCAGTTCACAGGGATTTCGTATTTCACCCCTCCACTTT.

In this sample, this clonotype turned up many times. V and J are TRBV11-1 and TRBJ2-5; D gene unclear. CDR1 and CDR2 from the germline V gene are SGHAT and FQDESV (reference sequence). The ends were cut back, 5 bases at V and 10 bases at J, with 23 bases in the middle. The CDR3 loop spans 15 amino acids. Here the CDR3 reads CASSRALRTGSVQYF. The CDR3 DNA reads as TGTGCCAGCAGCCGGGCCCTACGGACCGGATCGGTCCAGTACTTC.

This clonotype was observed many times. This rearrangement joins TRBV20-1 to TRBJ1-1, with 7 bases aligning to TRBD1. Germline trimming cut 6 bases from V and 7 bases from J; bases unmatched to any gene: 8. Germline lookup yields CDR1 DFQATT and CDR2 SNEGSKA (reference sequence). The CDR3 spans 12 residues. CDR3 sequence (DNA): TGCAGTGCAACAAGGGACAGCCGTGAAGCTTTCTTT. The encoded protein is CSATRDSREAFF.